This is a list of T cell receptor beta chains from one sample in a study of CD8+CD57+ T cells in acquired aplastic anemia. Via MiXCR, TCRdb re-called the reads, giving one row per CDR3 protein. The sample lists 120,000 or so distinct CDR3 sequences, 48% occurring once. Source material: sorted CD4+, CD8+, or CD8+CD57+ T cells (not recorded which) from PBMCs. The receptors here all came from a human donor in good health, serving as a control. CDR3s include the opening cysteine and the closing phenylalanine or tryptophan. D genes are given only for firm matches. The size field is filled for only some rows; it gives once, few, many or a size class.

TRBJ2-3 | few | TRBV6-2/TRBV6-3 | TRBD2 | CASSSSGGDGTLTSDTQYF | TGTGCCAGCAGTTCCTCGGGGGGGGACGGGACTCTGACTTCGGATACGCAGTATTTT
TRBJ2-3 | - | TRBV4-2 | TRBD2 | CASSPGMSGGVASSTDTQYF | TGTGCCAGCAGCCCTGGGATGAGCGGGGGGGTTGCTTCTAGCACAGATACGCAGTATTTT
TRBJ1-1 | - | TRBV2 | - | CASSQTDPMNTEAFF | TGTGCCAGCAGTCAGACAGACCCCATGAACACTGAAGCTTTCTTT
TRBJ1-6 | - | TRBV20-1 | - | CSARARETGDSPLHF | TGCAGTGCTAGAGCGCGTGAGACAGGTGATTCACCCCTCCACTTT
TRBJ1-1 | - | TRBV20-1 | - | CSAFRQRENTEAFF | TGCAGTGCTTTTAGACAGAGGGAGAACACTGAAGCTTTCTTT
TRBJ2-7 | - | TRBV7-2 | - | CASSWTVGAYEQYF | TGTGCCAGCAGTTGGACAGTGGGGGCATACGAGCAGTACTTC
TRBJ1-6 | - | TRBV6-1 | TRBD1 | CASSRTGTDSPLHF | TGTGCCAGCAGCCGGACAGGGACGGATTCACCCCTCCACTTT
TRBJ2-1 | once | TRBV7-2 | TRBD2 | CASSPGTSGDNEQFF | TGTGCCAGCAGCCCCGGGACTAGCGGGGATAATGAGCAGTTCTTC
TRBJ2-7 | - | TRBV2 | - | CASSGQAGEQYF | TGTGCCAGCAGTGGACAGGCCGGCGAGCAGTACTTC
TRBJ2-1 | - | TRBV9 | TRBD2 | CASGTGAGVAYNEQFF | TGTGCCAGCGGAACCGGGGCGGGGGTCGCCTACAATGAGCAGTTCTTC